The 16 T cell receptor beta chains listed next were all sequenced from one sample in a study of long-term antiretroviral therapy in people with HIV. This was the immunoSEQ v3.0 assay at survey level. Sequencing used immunoSEQ multiplex PCR; TCRdb keeps in-frame clones, though not all of them. Of about 30,000 clones listed, 88% are singletons. The sample consisted of unsorted PBMCs, taken 0.5 years after starting antiretroviral therapy. These receptor sequences come from a woman aged 18-35 years with HIV.

This chain joins TRBV25-1 and TRBJ1-4; D remains ambiguous. Germline CDR1 reads MGHDK; CDR2 reads SYGVNS. Trimming stripped 3 bases from V and 4 bases from J, with 9 bases between. This CDR3 has 14 residues. The CDR3 protein is CASSDNRVNEKLFF. The CDR3 DNA is TGTGCCAGCAGTGATAACAGAGTTAATGAAAAACTGTTTTTT.

The chain employs TRBV28 and TRBJ2-2, with 9 positions matching TRBD1. Losses at the gene ends were 5 bases for V and 7 bases for J; bases not matched to a gene: 8. The CDR3 consists of 15 residues. Germline loops: CDR1 MDHEN, CDR2 SYDVKM. The CDR3 here is CASSPYRGRNGELFF. The CDR3 DNA follows: TGTGCCAGCAGTCCGTACAGGGGGCGAAACGGGGAGCTGTTTTTT.

The chain couples TRBV9 to TRBJ2-2; D may match TRBD1 or TRBD2 (6 bases each). The V and J ends lost 0 bases and 3 bases respectively, with 15 bases between them. Germline V gene sequence: CDR1 SGDLS, CDR2 YYNGEE. The length of the CDR3 is 17 residues. The CDR3 is CASSVAAGGPYTGELFF. CDR3 coding DNA: TGTGCCAGCAGCGTAGCTGCTGGGGGGCCCTACACCGGGGAGCTGTTTTTT.

The V and J genes are TRBV27 and TRBJ2-3; 10 nucleotides match TRBD2. Trimming removed 0 bases from V and 4 bases from J; junction bases left unmatched: 7. The CDR3 consists of 17 residues. Per the germline V gene, CDR1 is MNHEY and CDR2 is SMNVEV (reference sequence). The CDR3 DNA reads as TGTGCCAGCAGTTTATCGTCCAGCGGGAGGGTCCCAGATACGCAGTATTTT. Residues: CASSLSSSGRVPDTQYF.

This chain links TRBV7-2 with TRBJ1-1, with TRBD1 identical over 8 bases. The length of the CDR3 is 16 residues. V lost 1 base, J lost 6 bases, and 10 bases stayed unmatched. Germline V CDR1 and CDR2: SGHTA, FQGNSA. This chain's CDR3 is CASSLGQSRTGSEAFF. CDR3 coding DNA: TGTGCCAGCAGCTTAGGCCAATCCCGGACAGGGTCTGAAGCTTTCTTT.

This chain uses TRBV5-4 with TRBJ1-1, with D maybe TRBD1 (5 bases). Trimming shortened V by 0 bases and J by 0 bases, and 12 bases separated the two germline ends. This CDR3 region has 16 residues. Looked up from germline, CDR1 is SGHNT and CDR2 is YYREEE (reference sequence). CDR3 residues: CASSLGAGLMNTEAFF. For the CDR3, the DNA is TGTGCCAGCAGCTTGGGGGCAGGGTTAATGAACACTGAAGCTTTCTTT.

The V gene is TRBV5-1, the J gene TRBJ1-2; 8 nucleotides match TRBD1. The CDR3 has 16 residues. V trimming: 4 bases; J trimming: 0 bases; junction bases outside the gene matches: 8. Germline lookup yields CDR1 SGHRS and CDR2 YFSETQ. This chain's CDR3 is CASSGSTGVANYGYTF. The CDR3 DNA follows: TGCGCCAGCAGCGGATCGACAGGGGTTGCTAACTATGGCTACACCTTC.

The chain recombines TRBV7-2 with TRBJ2-1; 12 bases map to TRBD2. Germline V gene sequence: CDR1 SGHTA, CDR2 FQGNSA. V shed 3 bases and J 9 bases; nucleotides not matched to a gene: 6. There are 15 residues in the CDR3. The CDR3 is CASSFVTSGSSEQFF. As DNA, the CDR3 is TGTGCCAGCAGCTTTGTGACTAGCGGGAGCTCTGAGCAGTTCTTC.

The V gene is TRBV5-5, the J gene TRBJ1-4; TRBD1 matches at 12 bases. V lost 4 bases, J lost 1 base, and 8 bases stayed unmatched. This CDR3 contains 18 residues. The germline gives CDR1 SGHKS, CDR2 YYEKEE (reference sequence). For the CDR3, the DNA is TGTGCCAGCAGCCACCGGGACAGGGGGCGGGGAACTAATGAAAAACTGTTTTTT. Protein: CASSHRDRGRGTNEKLFF.

Concerning this clone: The same CDR3 arises from other DNA sequences in this sample as well. The rearrangement links TRBV28 to TRBJ2-3; 8 nucleotides align to TRBD1. Trimming cost V 5 bases and J 2 bases; bases outside gene matches: 9. Germline values: CDR1 MDHEN, CDR2 SYDVKM. There are 16 residues in the CDR3. This CDR3 reads CASSSPGTGHTDTQYF. The DNA of the CDR3 is TGTGCCAGCAGTAGTCCCGGGACAGGCCACACAGATACGCAGTATTTT.

The gene calls are TRBV7-9 and TRBJ2-4; a weak D match, TRBD1 (6 bases). The CDR3 sequence is 14 residues long. Germline loops: CDR1 SEHNR, CDR2 FQNEAQ (reference sequence). Deletions cut 6 bases from V and 8 bases from J, with 17 bases between. The chain's CDR3 is CASSLQGPGDIQYF. The CDR3 bases are TGTGCCAGCAGTCTCCAGGGGCCAGGAGACATTCAGTACTTC. Full variable domain (missing parts from reference TRBV7-9 and TRBJ2-4): DTGVSQNPRHKITKRGQNVTFRCDPISEHNRLYWYRQTLGQGPEFLTYFQNEAQLEKSRLLSDRFSAERPKGSFSTLEIQRTEQGDSAMYLCASSLQGPGDIQYFGAGTRLSVL.

The chain employs TRBV27 and TRBJ2-7, with 8 positions matching TRBD2. V trimming: 7 bases; J trimming: 1 base; junction bases outside the gene matches: 6. The V gene's germline CDR1 is MNHEY and CDR2 SMNVEV (reference sequence). The CDR3 consists of 14 residues. CDR3 in DNA: TGTGCCAGCACCCGGGTAGCGGGATCCTACGAGCAGTACTTC. It encodes CASTRVAGSYEQYF.

The genes are TRBV9 and TRBJ2-3; tentatively, D is TRBD1 (5 bases). Trimming shortened V by 0 bases and J by 2 bases, and 10 bases separated the two germline ends. This CDR3 is 15 amino acids long. Germline CDR1 and CDR2: SGDLS and YYNGEE. The CDR3 coding sequence is TGTGCCAGCAGCGTAGGACAGTTCCTCACAGATACGCAGTATTTT. It is translated as CASSVGQFLTDTQYF.

The chain recombines TRBV7-2 with TRBJ2-7, with D possibly TRBD1 on 6 matching bases. V was clipped by 4 bases and J by 2 bases, with 6 bases between them. Germline CDR1 is SGHTA and CDR2 is FQGNSA. The length of the CDR3 is 12 residues. The CDR3 sequence is CASSYRAYEQYF. The CDR3 region has the DNA TGTGCCAGCAGCTACAGGGCCTACGAGCAGTACTTC.

This chain connects TRBV14 to TRBJ1-2, with D unresolved. The CDR3 contains 15 residues. Per the germline V gene, CDR1 is SGHDN and CDR2 is FVKESK. Trimming stripped 1 base from V and 4 bases from J, with 13 bases between. The CDR3 protein is CASSQALSPIYGYTF. CDR3 coding DNA: TGTGCCAGCAGCCAAGCTCTTTCGCCAATCTATGGCTACACCTTC.

The chain joins TRBV6-6 to TRBJ1-2; D is undetermined. V was shortened by 5 bases and J by 9 bases, with 10 bases between the two germline ends. Germline CDR1 reads MNHNY; CDR2 reads SVGAGI (reference sequence). The CDR3 is made up of 11 amino acids. The CDR3 nucleotides are TGTGCCAGCAGTCCCCTTGAGAGCTACACCTTC. This encodes CASSPLESYTF.